This T cell receptor beta chain was sequenced during a study of T cells in Graves' hyperthyroidism and ophthalmopathy. The TCR beta CDR3 regions underwent amplification using RNA transcripts as the source. The HTBI primer set was used in a first-round RT-PCR of the TCR CDR3. TCRdb analysed the multiplex PCR reads with MiXCR anew, one entry per CDR3 protein. The table records under 250,000 distinct CDR3 sequences, 17% of them present only once. The sample holds many counts of this clonotype. Its target is not known. Whole-study results and caveats: Blood samples included most of the expanded thyroid clonotypes exceeding 0.001.

Germline CDR1 and CDR2: LGHNT and FRNRAP. V dropped 2 bases and J dropped 4 bases, with 8 bases sitting between them. This CDR3 is built from 13 residues. Based on clinical symptoms, serum thyroxine and TRAb, thyroid ultrasound and orbital computed tomography, diagnoses were reached. This clonotype originated in a woman aged 45-65 years with Graves' hyperthyroidism. The chain combines TRBV12-5 with TRBJ2-5; D gene unclear. The source material was blood. CDR3 nucleotides: TGTGCTAGTGGTTTGCATGATGGAGAGACCCAGTACTTC. Translated: CASGLHDGETQYF.